This T cell receptor beta chain is from a study of T cell responses to AZD1222 COVID-19 vaccine. General study results and limits: It should be noted that donors were predominantly white British and more often female, and clonal diversity was possibly underestimated. The peak T cell response came first, and repertoires were sampled only after it. Recipients of two AZD1222 doses showed rising Spike-specific TCR breadth and depth. The study identified only 6 or 7 AZD1222 recipients as seropositive at baseline.

This clone has just one count. Antigen unknown. V lost 1 base to trimming and J lost 2 bases; unmatched junction nucleotides: 4. CDR1 and CDR2 from the germline V gene are SGHRS and YFSETQ. The CDR3 spans 15 residues. Some clones are missing from TCRdb's copy, which holds only in-frame ones; the method was immunoSEQ multiplex PCR. The data hold 150,000 to 200,000 clones, with about 90% observed a single time. The chain combines TRBV5-1 with TRBJ2-7; 9 bases match TRBD2. Sequenced here: peripheral blood, sampled 28 days after the second AZD1222 dose. This TCR derives from an adult who received the AZD1222 COVID-19 vaccine. The CDR3 loop is CASSLQSGGPYEQYF. DNA for the CDR3: TGCGCCAGCAGCTTGCAGAGCGGGGGGCCCTACGAGCAGTACTTC.